The TCR beta chain described here comes from a study of beta chain features in type 1 diabetes (dated 2018 in TCRdb). General notes on the study: No differences in mean age, gender distribution, total cell number or subset yield were found between patients and healthy donors. A total of some 100,000,000 sorted cells were examined across all samples, and the number of cells per subset was strongly correlated with RNA yield. In the study, recently diagnosed type 1 diabetes patients and matched healthy donors were compared on the TCRB repertoires of their sorted circulating CD4+ T cell subsets. Naive and central memory subsets were obtained from all 28 donors, but regulatory and stem cell-like memory subsets were isolated from only 8 patients and roughly eight healthy donors. Results the study describes overall, beyond this receptor: Because cDNA was sequenced instead of genomic DNA, highly expressing activated cells could be over-represented, though the groups showed no difference in activation or CD3 levels. Shorter templates might be favored by PCR, yet because patient and control samples were amplified and corrected together, any such skew would affect both groups equally. HLA sub-analyses involved small numbers of individuals, so any influence of HLA type on TCRB rearrangement remained unresolved. Fewer insertions and more nucleotide deletions at VDJ recombination sites were observed in patients with type 1 diabetes, implying thymic rearrangement abnormalities. Type 1 diabetes patients showed a moderate but significant shortening of TCRB CDR3 length in all four CD4+ subsets. The naive, central memory and regulatory TCRB repertoires appeared to resemble one another more closely among patients than among healthy donors.

A single peripheral blood draw of around 120 mL on average was collected from each donor into heparinised tubes. Naive, central memory, regulatory and stem cell-like memory CD4+ T cells were sorted on a BD FACSAria II using a panel including CD45RO, CCR7, CD25, CD127, CD95 and CD27. Purity was above 95% for every sorted population. Right away, PBMCs were isolated by Lymphoprep density gradient centrifugation and were stained directly, with no culture step. So that batch effects would be minimized, each experiment stained and sorted samples in pairs, pairing one healthy donor with one patient. The High Capacity cDNA Reverse Transcription Kit was used to reverse transcribe all of the isolated RNA, meaning that expressed TCRB transcripts were what got sequenced. Deep immunoSEQ sequencing was performed on naive, central memory and regulatory T cell samples, with an average of around 3.5 million total reads per sample. Sorted cells were lysed in RLT buffer, and RNA was extracted using DNase-treated RNeasy Micro or Mini kits according to cell number. Each cell subset was processed on its own to prevent cross-contamination, while patient and healthy donor samples were processed together. TCRB sequences were amplified from cDNA with the immunoSEQ multiplex PCR, producing 87-bp fragments spanning the CDR3 region. Sequencing of the amplicons was done on the Illumina HiSeq platform. The study's own analysis went as follows. Synthetic template baselines were used to correct PCR bias computationally, reads within Hamming distance 2 were collapsed, and singletons that could not be merged were discarded. Reads were aligned to IMGT to assign V, D and J genes, CDR3 length, and insertions or deletions at six rearrangement sites. Within each subset, clonotype counts were normalized to sorted cell number, and only after that were true diversity and Gini coefficients computed with the tcR R package. The overlap coefficient, calculated on TCRB nucleotide sequences, was used to measure repertoire sharing. TCRdb's version of the immuneACCESS table is confined to in-frame rearrangements and falls short of the full clone set. An unresolved V gene accounts for under half of the shortfall where checked; the remainder is of unknown origin. The V and J calls and clone size were taken over from that table, and D and trimming were inferred from the DNA. The sample table holds 160,000 or so clones, of which about 9% were seen once. The ten largest account for about 0.75% of the sample.

With regard to this clone: Its cognate antigen has yet to be identified. The input lacks base qualities; no much larger clone sits a single base away.

The CDR3, from cysteine to phenylalanine, totals 13 residues. Left in the record is the CDR3 DNA by itself, 39 bases read in frame from the first base. Germline trimming: 3 bases from V, 2 bases from J; junction bases outside gene matches: 1. The germline V gene provides CDR1 SGHTA and CDR2 FQGNSA. Recombination connected TRBV7-2 to TRBJ2-7; 7 of the junction bases match TRBD2. This receptor was identified in a woman younger than 45 with type 1 diabetes. The source material was central memory CD4+ T cells from blood. The CDR3 loop reads CASSFTSAYEQYF. The nucleotide sequence is TGTGCCAGCAGCTTTACTAGCGCCTACGAGCAGTACTTC.